This record looks at one T cell receptor beta chain sequence and its context. Here immunoSEQ multiplex PCR was the method, and the copy in TCRdb shows in-frame clones only, minus some. The sample has some 40,000 clones, about 82% seen once. This sample is drawn from a study of PD-1 blockade in classical Hodgkin lymphoma. There was relapse after autologous stem cell transplantation in every patient, and there was variation in brentuximab vedotin exposure. The sample here was peripheral blood mononuclear cells (PBMCs), taken at baseline. The sequence was obtained from a human donor with classical Hodgkin lymphoma.

The CDR3: CASRSGGSYEQYF. CDR3 DNA sequence: TGTGCCAGCAGGTCAGGGGGGTCCTACGAGCAGTACTTC. This rearrangement joins TRBV6-6 to TRBJ2-7; possibly TRBD1 for D (7 bases). In germline, CDR1 is MNHNY, CDR2 SVGAGI (reference sequence). CDR3 length: 13 amino acids. V was trimmed by 6 bases and J by 1 base, leaving 10 bases between them.